This T cell receptor beta chain is from a study of early T cells in non-severe SARS-CoV-2 infection. Background on the study: Chains stayed unpaired after sequencing of bulk RNA from unsorted whole blood. Findings and limits, study-wide: Database matching using VDJdb favored anti-spike CD8 responses, with private and CD4 specificities left missing.

This clonotype was counted ten times or more. The antigen is undetermined. This CDR3 region has 15 residues. The V and J ends lost 3 bases and 0 bases, in that order; junction bases with no gene match: 3. Germline V gene data show CDR1 as WSHSY and CDR2 as SAAADI. Molecules of cDNA were individually given unique molecular identifiers that were attached to them. TCRdb re-derived calls from the 5' RACE reads in MiXCR, one entry per CDR3 protein. The sample contains 45,000 to 70,000 distinct CDR3 sequences, about 6.2% of which appear only once. The chain joins TRBV10-2 to TRBJ2-7, with TRBD1 matching 9 bases. The TCR originated in an adult who was a healthcare worker with PCR-confirmed SARS-CoV-2 infection or an uninfected control (not recorded which). Input material: whole blood. The CDR3 loop is CASSDGTGSSYEQYF. Here the CDR3 DNA reads TGCGCCAGCAGTGATGGGACAGGGAGCTCCTACGAGCAGTACTTC.